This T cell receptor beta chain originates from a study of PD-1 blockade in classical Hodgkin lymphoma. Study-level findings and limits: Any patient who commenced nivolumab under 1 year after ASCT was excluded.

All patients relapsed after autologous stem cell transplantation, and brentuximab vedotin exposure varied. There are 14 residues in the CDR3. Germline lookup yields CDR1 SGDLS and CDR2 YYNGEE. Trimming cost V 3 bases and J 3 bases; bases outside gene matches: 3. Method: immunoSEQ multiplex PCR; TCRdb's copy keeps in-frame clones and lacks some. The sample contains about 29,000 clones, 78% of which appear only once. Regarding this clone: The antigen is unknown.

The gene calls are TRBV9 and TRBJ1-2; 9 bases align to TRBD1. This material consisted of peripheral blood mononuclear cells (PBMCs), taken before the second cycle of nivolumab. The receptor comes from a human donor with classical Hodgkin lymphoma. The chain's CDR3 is CASSGDRGDYGYTF. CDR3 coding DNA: TGTGCCAGCAGCGGTGACAGGGGGGACTATGGCTACACCTTC. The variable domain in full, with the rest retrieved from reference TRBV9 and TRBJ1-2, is DSGVTQTPKHLITATGQRVTLRCSPRSGDLSVYWYQQSLDQGLQFLIQYYNGEERAKGNILERFSAQQFPDLHSELNLSSLELGDSALYFCASSGDRGDYGYTFGSGTRLTVV.